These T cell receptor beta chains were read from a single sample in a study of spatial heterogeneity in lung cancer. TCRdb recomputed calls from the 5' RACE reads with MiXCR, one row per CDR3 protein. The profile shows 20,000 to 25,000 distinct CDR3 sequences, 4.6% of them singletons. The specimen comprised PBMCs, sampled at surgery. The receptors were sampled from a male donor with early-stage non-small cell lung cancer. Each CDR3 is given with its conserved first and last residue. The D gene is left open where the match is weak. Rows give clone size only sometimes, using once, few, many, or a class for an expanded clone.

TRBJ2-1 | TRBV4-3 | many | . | TGCGCCAGCAGCCAAGCGGTGGGGTATGAGCAGTTCTTC | CASSQAVGYEQFF
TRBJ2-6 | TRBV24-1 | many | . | TGTGCCACCAGGGATCCGGGGGCCAACGTCCTGACTTTC | CATRDPGANVLTF
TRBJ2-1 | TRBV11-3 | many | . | TGTGCCAGCAGCTTAGACGGGGGAGCCCTTGCCGATGAGCAGTTCTTC | CASSLDGGALADEQFF
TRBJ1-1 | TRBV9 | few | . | TGTGCCAGCAGCACAGGGTCAGGATCGAACACTGAAGCTTTCTTT | CASSTGSGSNTEAFF
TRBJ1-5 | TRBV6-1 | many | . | TGTGCCAGCAGTATACACAGGGCACAGCCCCAGCATTTT | CASSIHRAQPQHF
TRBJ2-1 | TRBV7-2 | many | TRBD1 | TGTGCCAGCAGCTTAGAGGGCGCAGGGGGCTACAATGAGCAGTTCTTC | CASSLEGAGGYNEQFF
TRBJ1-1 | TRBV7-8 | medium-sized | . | TGTGCCAGCAGCACCCGGACAGACCTGAACACTGAAGCTTTCTTT | CASSTRTDLNTEAFF
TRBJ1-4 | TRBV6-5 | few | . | TGTGCCAGCAGCCGAGGGTCAACTACAACTAATGAAAAACTGTTTTTT | CASSRGSTTTNEKLFF
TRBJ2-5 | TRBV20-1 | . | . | TGCAGTGCCGATCGAGAGACCCAGTACTTC | CSADRETQYF
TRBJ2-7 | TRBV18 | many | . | TGTGCCAGCTCACCTATCGACAACTCCTACGAGCAGTACTTC | CASSPIDNSYEQYF
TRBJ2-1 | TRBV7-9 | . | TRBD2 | TGTGCCAGCAGCCCAAGCGGGAGCTCCTACAATGAGCAGTTCTTC | CASSPSGSSYNEQFF
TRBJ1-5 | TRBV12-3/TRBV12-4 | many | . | TGTGCCAGCAGTTCCGGGGATAGCAATCAGCCCCAGCATTTT | CASSSGDSNQPQHF
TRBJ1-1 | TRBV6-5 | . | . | TGTGCCAGCAGTTACCAGGGGTTCAGAACTGAAGCTTTCTTT | CASSYQGFRTEAFF
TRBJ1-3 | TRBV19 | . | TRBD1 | TGTGCCAGTAGCCGGGACAGGAGACCTTCTGGAAACACCATATATTTT | CASSRDRRPSGNTIYF
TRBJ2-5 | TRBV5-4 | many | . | TGTGCCAGCAGCTCCGGGACATTTATGGAGACCCAGTACTTC | CASSSGTFMETQYF
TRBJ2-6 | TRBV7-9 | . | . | TGTGCCAGCAGGATATCCACCTCTGGGGCCAACGTCCTGACTTTC | CASRISTSGANVLTF
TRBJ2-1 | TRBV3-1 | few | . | TGTGCCAGTACACGCTACAATGAGCAGTTCTTC | CASTRYNEQFF
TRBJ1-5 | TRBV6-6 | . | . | TGTGCCAGCAGACGGGACTTCAATCAGCCCCAGCATTTT | CASRRDFNQPQHF
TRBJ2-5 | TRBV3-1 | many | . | TGTGCCAGCAGCCGAAACAGGGAGAGCGAGACCCAGTACTTC | CASSRNRESETQYF
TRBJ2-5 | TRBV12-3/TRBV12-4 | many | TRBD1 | TGTGCCAGCAGCAAGACAGGGGCGGTGGAGACCCAGTACTTC | CASSKTGAVETQYF
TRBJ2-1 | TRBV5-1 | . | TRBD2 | TGCGCCAGCAGCTTGACAGGAGGGAGGGCCAATGAGCAGTTCTTC | CASSLTGGRANEQFF
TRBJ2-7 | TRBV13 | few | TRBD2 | TGTGCCAGCAGCTTACTTAGCGGGGACGAGCAGTACTTC | CASSLLSGDEQYF
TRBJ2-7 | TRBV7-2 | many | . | TGTGCCAGCAGCTCCAGGGGTTACGAGCAGTACTTC | CASSSRGYEQYF
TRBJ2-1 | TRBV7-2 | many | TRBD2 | TGTGCCAGCAGCTTTCAGGCGGGGGGTTCATATGAGCAGTTCTTC | CASSFQAGGSYEQFF
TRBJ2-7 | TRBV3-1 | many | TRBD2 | TGTGCCAGCAGCCTAAGACTAGCGGGAGGGCCCTACGAGCAGTACTTC | CASSLRLAGGPYEQYF
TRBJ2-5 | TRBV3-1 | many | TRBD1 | TGTGCCAGCAGCCCCAGGGGGCAGGAAGAGACCCAGTACTTC | CASSPRGQEETQYF
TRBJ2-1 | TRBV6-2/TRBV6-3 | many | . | TGTGCCAGCAGAAACTGGGTTGAGGGTAATGAGCAGTTCTTC | CASRNWVEGNEQFF
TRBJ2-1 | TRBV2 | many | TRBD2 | TGTGCCAGCAGTGAAAATCCGTCTAGCGGTTACAATGAGCAGTTCTTC | CASSENPSSGYNEQFF
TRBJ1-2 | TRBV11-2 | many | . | TGTGCCAGCAGCCCCAGTGGGGGGGAGGGCTACACCTTC | CASSPSGGEGYTF
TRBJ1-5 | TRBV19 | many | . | TGTGCCAGTAATGACGGGAATCAGCCCCAGCATTTT | CASNDGNQPQHF
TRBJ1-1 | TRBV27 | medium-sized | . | TGTGCCAGCAGTTTACTGGCAGGGAAGGGCACTGAAGCTTTCTTT | CASSLLAGKGTEAFF
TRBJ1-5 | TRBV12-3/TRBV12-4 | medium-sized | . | TGTGCCAGCAGTTTCTCGGACGGTAGCAATCAGCCCCAGCATTTT | CASSFSDGSNQPQHF
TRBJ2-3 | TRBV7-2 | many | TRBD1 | TGTGCCAGCAGCTCTAGGACAGGGAAAGATACGCAGTATTTT | CASSSRTGKDTQYF
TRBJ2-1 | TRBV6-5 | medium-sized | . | TGTGCCAGCAGTATAGCGGATCCCTCCTACAATGAGCAGTTCTTC | CASSIADPSYNEQFF
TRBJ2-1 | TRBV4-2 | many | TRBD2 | TGTGCCAGCAGTCGTCGGGGGGGGAGCTCCTACAATGAGCAGTTCTTC | CASSRRGGSSYNEQFF
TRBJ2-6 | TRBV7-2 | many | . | TGTGCCAGCAGCTCGGGTCTCTCTGGGGCCAACGTCCTGACTTTC | CASSSGLSGANVLTF
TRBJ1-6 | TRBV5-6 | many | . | TGTGCCAGCCTTCCCGGGGGGGGCAACTATAATTCACCCCTCCACTTT | CASLPGGGNYNSPLHF
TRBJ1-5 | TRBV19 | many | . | TGTGCCAGTAGATCCGTTACAGTCCTCGGACAGCCCCAGCATTTT | CASRSVTVLGQPQHF
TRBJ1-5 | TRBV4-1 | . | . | TGCGCCAGCAGCCAAGGGGGAGGGTTCGTGAATCAGCCCCAGCATTTT | CASSQGGGFVNQPQHF
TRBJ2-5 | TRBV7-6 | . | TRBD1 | TGTGCCAGCAGCCACCGGGACAGGAAACAAGAGACCCAGTACTTC | CASSHRDRKQETQYF
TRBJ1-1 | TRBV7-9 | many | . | TGTGCCAGCAGCCCCGGAGCGAACACTGAAGCTTTCTTT | CASSPGANTEAFF
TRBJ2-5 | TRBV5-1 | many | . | TGCGCCAGCAGCTCCCTGGATACCACAGAGACCCAGTACTTC | CASSSLDTTETQYF
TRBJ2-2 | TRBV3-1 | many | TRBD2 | TGTGCCAGCAGCCAACATTGGCGGGGGGCCGATGACGGGGAGCTGTTTTTT | CASSQHWRGADDGELFF
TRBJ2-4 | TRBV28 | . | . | TGTGCCAGCAGTCTCCTAGGGGCCAAAAACATTCAGTACTTC | CASSLLGAKNIQYF
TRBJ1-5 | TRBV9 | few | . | TGTGCCAGCAGCGTAGTGGGAAGGAGAGGACAGCCCCAGCATTTT | CASSVVGRRGQPQHF
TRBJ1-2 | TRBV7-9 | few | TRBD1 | TGTGTCAGCAGCTTAGGCGGACAGGGGGTCTACACCTTC | CVSSLGGQGVYTF
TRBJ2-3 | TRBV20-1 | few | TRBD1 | TGCAGTGCTAGTAGGGACAGGGGTGGGCCGACAGATACGCAGTATTTT | CSASRDRGGPTDTQYF